This TCR beta chain was obtained from a study of blood T cell repertoires in COVID-19. Study details: Samples representing acute and convalescent COVID-19 were sourced from the United States, Italy and Spain. In each case, the material was cDNA or gDNA derived from T cells, B-cell-depleted T cells, or PBMCs.

Germline V gene sequence: CDR1 MNHEY, CDR2 SVGAGI. This CDR3 contains 12 residues. Trimming pared 10 bases from V and 6 bases from J, leaving 12 bases between. Per the authors' pipeline: Nucleated cell counts were estimated from reference gene primer amplification. Assay: immunoSEQ multiplex PCR; the TCRdb copy retains only in-frame clones and omits some. V and J calls and clone size follow that table, whereas D and trimming were derived from the DNA. The table lists fewer than 200,000 clones, under 90% of them singletons. Sequencing was done on a sample of peripheral blood. This sequence originates from a woman older than 75 with acute or convalescent COVID-19. V usage is TRBV6-5 and J usage is TRBJ2-2; perhaps TRBD1 as D (6 bases). The CDR3 loop reads CATNRVPGELFF. The CDR3 DNA sequence: TGTGCCACCAACAGGGTTCCCGGGGAGCTGTTTTTT.